Below are 10 T cell receptor beta chains sequenced from a single sample in a study of T cell responses to AZD1222 COVID-19 vaccine. The table came from immunoSEQ multiplex PCR; TCRdb's copy has only in-frame clones and leaves some out. The sample shows about 150,000 clones, roughly 94% of them seen only once. The sequences come from peripheral blood, collected on day 0 of AZD1222 vaccination. The receptors stem from an adult in good health.

This chain uses TRBV9 with TRBJ1-2; D is unresolved. The CDR3 loop spans 12 amino acids. V lost 1 base to trimming and J lost 3 bases, with 4 bases between them. Germline CDR1 and CDR2: SGDLS and YYNGEE. This CDR3 reads CASSVPHYGYTF. The CDR3 bases are TGTGCCAGCAGCGTACCACACTATGGCTACACCTTC.

The chain recombines TRBV7-3 with TRBJ2-1, with TRBD2 identical over 8 bases. CDR3 size: 16 residues. Germline V CDR1 and CDR2: SGHTA, FQGTGA. V was pared by 4 bases and J by 8 bases, with 13 bases of the junction left unmatched. The CDR3 protein is CASSSRPGGRWDEQFF. CDR3 nucleotides: TGTGCCAGCAGCTCCCGGCCGGGCGGGAGGTGGGATGAGCAGTTCTTC. The variable domain in full, with the rest retrieved from reference TRBV7-3 and TRBJ2-1, is GAGVSQTPSNKVTEKGKYVELRCDPISGHTALYWYRQSLGQGPEFLIYFQGTGAADDSGLPNDRFFAVRPEGSVSTLKIQRTERGDSAVYLCASSSRPGGRWDEQFFGPGTRLTVL.

The gene calls are TRBV5-6 and TRBJ2-3; 10 positions agree with TRBD2. Germline V gives CDR1 SGHDT, CDR2 YYEEEE. With V trimmed by 1 base and J by 6 bases, 14 bases remained unmatched. This CDR3 region has 18 residues. Here the CDR3 DNA reads TGTGCCAGCAGCTTGTGGGGGACTAGCGTTACCTATGATGATACGCAGTATTTT. It codes for CASSLWGTSVTYDDTQYF. Variable domain in full (rest from reference TRBV5-6 and TRBJ2-3): DAGVTQSPTHLIKTRGQQVTLRCSPKSGHDTVSWYQQALGQGPQFIFQYYEEEERQRGNFPDRFSGHQFPNYSSELNVNALLLGDSALYLCASSLWGTSVTYDDTQYFGPGTRLTVL.

The chain joins TRBV6-6 to TRBJ1-3; D unresolved. Between the trimmed V and J ends, which lost 8 bases and 0 bases, there was a span of 14 bases. This CDR3 region has 15 residues. Germline V gives CDR1 MNHNY, CDR2 SVGAGI (reference sequence). For the CDR3, the DNA is TGTGCCAGCGGTATAGGGCAAAACTCTGGAAACACCATATATTTT. Translation: CASGIGQNSGNTIYF.

Only one count was recorded for this clone. The CDR3 loop is CAIRGVGDEKLFF. In DNA, the CDR3 is TGTGCCATCAGGGGGGTAGGGGATGAAAAACTGTTTTTT. The V gene is TRBV10-3, the J gene TRBJ1-4, with D tentatively TRBD1 (5 bases). CDR1 is ENHRY, CDR2 SYGVKD, per germline. The germline V and J ends were trimmed by 6 bases and 6 bases, with 11 bases remaining between them. The CDR3 contains 13 residues.

This sequence joins TRBV11-2 and TRBJ2-7; TRBD1 is a possible D gene (5 bases). The germline CDR1 and CDR2 sequences are SGHAT and FQNNGV. V was shortened by 1 base and J by 5 bases, with 12 bases between the two germline ends. The CDR3 extends over 14 amino acids. CDR3 in DNA: TGTGCCAGCAGCTTAGTTTTCGTGACAGACGAGCAGTACGTC. As protein: CASSLVFVTDEQYV.

The V and J genes are TRBV30 and TRBJ1-4; no reliable D call. The CDR3 runs to 11 residues. Germline V lookup: CDR1 GTSNPN, CDR2 SVGIG (reference sequence). The V and J ends lost 1 base and 8 bases respectively, with 5 bases between them. The CDR3 sequence: CAWSDREKLFF. As DNA, the CDR3 is TGTGCCTGGAGTGACCGGGAAAAACTGTTTTTT.

V usage is TRBV10-3 and J usage is TRBJ2-7; 9 bases align to TRBD1. The CDR3 has 13 amino acids. The J segment lost 5 bases and the V segment lost 5 bases, leaving 4 bases of the junction unmatched. The V gene's germline CDR1 is ENHRY and CDR2 SYGVKD. The CDR3 DNA reads TGTGCCATCAGTATGGGACAGGGCCACGAGCAGTACGTC. This sequence encodes CAISMGQGHEQYV.

The chain carries TRBV19 and TRBJ1-5; 11 bases fit TRBD1. The CDR3 runs 16 residues. V dropped 5 bases and J dropped 5; count of bases not matched to a gene: 8. Germline V lookup: CDR1 LNHDA, CDR2 SQIVND (reference sequence). The CDR3 region is CASSPQGQGVDQPQHF. The CDR3 DNA sequence: TGTGCCAGTAGTCCTCAGGGACAGGGGGTCGATCAGCCCCAGCATTTT.

To note about this clone: The DNA is left out, because the CDR3 cannot be placed on it with certainty; the CDR3 is given as TCRdb lists it. This chain joins TRBV11-1 and TRBJ1-1; TRBD1 is the table's D call, not checked against the DNA. The germline V gene has CDR1 SGHAT and CDR2 FQDESV (reference sequence). The CDR3 comprises 14 residues, both ends counted. The CDR3 loop reads CASSPLWGQGALFF.